This T cell receptor beta chain emerged from a study of T cells in localized non-small cell lung cancer. Study-wide points: Investigators sequenced only a single tumor region, leaving heterogeneity possible. Maximal T cell clonality occurred in uninvolved adjacent lung, with tumor ranking below it. Blood T cell density predicted longer survival; adjacent-lung clonality, shorter.

Germline loops: CDR1 SNHLY, CDR2 FYNNEI. The V and J ends lost 0 bases and 14 bases respectively, with 9 bases between them. The CDR3 runs 11 residues. Sequencing was performed with immunoSEQ multiplex PCR; in TCRdb, only in-frame clones are kept and a portion is missing. The table shows tens of thousands of clones, with about 88% occurring only once. This clone appeared once. Antigen unknown. This sequence joins TRBV2 and TRBJ2-3; D could derive from TRBD1 or TRBD2 (5 bases each). The source of this sequence is a female donor with stage II lung adenocarcinoma. The specimen was PBMCs, collected before any cancer treatment. The CDR3 nucleotides read TGTGCCAGCAGTGAAGCGGGGGTAGGGTATTTT. Its translation: CASSEAGVGYF.